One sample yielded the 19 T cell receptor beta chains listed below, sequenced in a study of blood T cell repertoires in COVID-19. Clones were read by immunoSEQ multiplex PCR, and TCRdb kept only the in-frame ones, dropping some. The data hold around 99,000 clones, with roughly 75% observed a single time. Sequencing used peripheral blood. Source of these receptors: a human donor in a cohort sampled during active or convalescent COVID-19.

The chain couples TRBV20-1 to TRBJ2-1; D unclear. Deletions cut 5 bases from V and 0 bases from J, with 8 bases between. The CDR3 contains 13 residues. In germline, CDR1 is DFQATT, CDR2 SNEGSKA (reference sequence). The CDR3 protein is CSAGVSSYNEQFF. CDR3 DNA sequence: TGCAGTGCTGGTGTGAGCTCCTACAATGAGCAGTTCTTC.

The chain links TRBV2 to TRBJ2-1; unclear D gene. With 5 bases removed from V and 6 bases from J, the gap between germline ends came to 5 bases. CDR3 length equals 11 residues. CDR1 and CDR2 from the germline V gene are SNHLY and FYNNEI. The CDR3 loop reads CASSRSNEQFF. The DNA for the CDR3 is TGTGCCAGCAGTCGTAGCAATGAGCAGTTCTTC.

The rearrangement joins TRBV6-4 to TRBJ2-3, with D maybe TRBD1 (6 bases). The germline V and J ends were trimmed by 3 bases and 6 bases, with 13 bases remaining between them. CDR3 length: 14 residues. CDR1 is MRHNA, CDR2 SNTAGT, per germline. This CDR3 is CASSEQGMGDTQYF. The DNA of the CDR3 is TGTGCCAGCAGTGAACAGGGAATGGGCGATACGCAGTATTTT.

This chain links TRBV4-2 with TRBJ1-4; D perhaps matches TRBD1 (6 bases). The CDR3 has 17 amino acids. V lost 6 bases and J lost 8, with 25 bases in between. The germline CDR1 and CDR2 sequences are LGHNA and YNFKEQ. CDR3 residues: CASRGFGGIGGVEKLFF. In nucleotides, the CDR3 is TGTGCCAGCAGGGGGTTCGGAGGCATAGGGGGAGTCGAAAAACTGTTTTTT.

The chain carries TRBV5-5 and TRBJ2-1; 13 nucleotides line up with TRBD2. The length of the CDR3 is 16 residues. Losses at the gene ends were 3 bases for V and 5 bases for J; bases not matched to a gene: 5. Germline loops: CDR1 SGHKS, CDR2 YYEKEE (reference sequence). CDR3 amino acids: CASSWTGTSGDNEQFF. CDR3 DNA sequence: TGTGCCAGCAGCTGGACCGGGACTAGCGGGGACAATGAGCAGTTCTTC.

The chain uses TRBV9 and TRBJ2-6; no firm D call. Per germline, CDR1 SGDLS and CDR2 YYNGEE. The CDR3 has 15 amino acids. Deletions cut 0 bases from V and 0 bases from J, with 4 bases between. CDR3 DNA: TGTGCCAGCAGCGTAGTATCCTCTGGGGCCAACGTCCTGACTTTC. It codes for CASSVVSSGANVLTF.

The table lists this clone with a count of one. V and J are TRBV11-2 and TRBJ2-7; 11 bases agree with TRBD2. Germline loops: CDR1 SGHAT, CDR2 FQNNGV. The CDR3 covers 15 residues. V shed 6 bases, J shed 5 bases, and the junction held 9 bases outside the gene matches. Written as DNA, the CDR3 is TGTGCCAGCAGACCGGGGACTAGCGGACGGAACGAGCAGTACTTC. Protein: CASRPGTSGRNEQYF.

The CDR3 nucleotides read TGTGCCAGCAGCGCACCCGTAAAGAGGATGAGCAGTGGCTACACCTTC. Its protein is CASSAPVKRMSSGYTF. J is TRBJ1-2 and V is TRBV7-2; D not resolved. This CDR3 spans 16 amino acids. Trimming took off 5 bases at V and 7 bases at J, with 23 bases between the two ends. CDR1 is SGHTA, CDR2 FQGNSA, per germline.

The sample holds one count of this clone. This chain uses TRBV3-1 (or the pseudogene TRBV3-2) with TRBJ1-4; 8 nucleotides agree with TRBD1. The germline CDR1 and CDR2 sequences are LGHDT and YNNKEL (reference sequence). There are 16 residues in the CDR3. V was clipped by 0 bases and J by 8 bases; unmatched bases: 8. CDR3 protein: CASSQDSQGAGEKLFF. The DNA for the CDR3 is TGTGCCAGCAGCCAAGACAGCCAGGGGGCTGGGGAAAAACTGTTTTTT.

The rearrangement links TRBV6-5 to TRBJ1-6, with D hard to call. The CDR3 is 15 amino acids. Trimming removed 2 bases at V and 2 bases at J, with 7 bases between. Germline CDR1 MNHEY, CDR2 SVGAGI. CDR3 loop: CASSYGQPYNSPLHF. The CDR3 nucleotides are TGTGCCAGCAGTTACGGGCAGCCCTATAATTCACCCCTCCACTTT.

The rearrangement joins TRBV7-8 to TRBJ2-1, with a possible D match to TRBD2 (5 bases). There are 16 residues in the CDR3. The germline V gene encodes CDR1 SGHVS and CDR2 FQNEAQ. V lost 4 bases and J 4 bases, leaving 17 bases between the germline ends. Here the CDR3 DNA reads TGTGCCAGCAGCTCAATAGCGCCCCGGGCATACAATGAGCAGTTCTTC. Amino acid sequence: CASSSIAPRAYNEQFF.

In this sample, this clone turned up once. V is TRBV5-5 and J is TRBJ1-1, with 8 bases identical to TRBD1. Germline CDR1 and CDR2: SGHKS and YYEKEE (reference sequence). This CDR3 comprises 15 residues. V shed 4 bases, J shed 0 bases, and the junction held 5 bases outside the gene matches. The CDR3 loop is CASSLTDRVNTEAFF. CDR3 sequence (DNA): TGTGCCAGCAGCCTGACGGACAGGGTGAACACTGAAGCTTTCTTT.

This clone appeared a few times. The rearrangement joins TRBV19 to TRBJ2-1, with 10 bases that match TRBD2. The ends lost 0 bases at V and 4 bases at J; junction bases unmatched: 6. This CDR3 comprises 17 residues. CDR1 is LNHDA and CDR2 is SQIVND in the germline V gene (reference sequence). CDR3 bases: TGTGCCAGTAGTATAGAAACTAGCGGGACCTTATACAATGAGCAGTTCTTC. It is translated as CASSIETSGTLYNEQFF. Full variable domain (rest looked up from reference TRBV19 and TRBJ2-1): DGGITQSPKYLFRKEGQNVTLSCEQNLNHDAMYWYRQDPGQGLRLIYYSQIVNDFQKGDIAEGYSVSREKKESFPLTVTSAQKNPTAFYLCASSIETSGTLYNEQFFGPGTRLTVL.

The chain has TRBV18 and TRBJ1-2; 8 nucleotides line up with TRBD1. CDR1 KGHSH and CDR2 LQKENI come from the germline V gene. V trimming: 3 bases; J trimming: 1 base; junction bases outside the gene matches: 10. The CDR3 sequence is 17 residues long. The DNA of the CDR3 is TGTGCCAGCTCACCTCCATCACAGGGGGTTAATAACTATGGCTACACCTTC. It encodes CASSPPSQGVNNYGYTF.

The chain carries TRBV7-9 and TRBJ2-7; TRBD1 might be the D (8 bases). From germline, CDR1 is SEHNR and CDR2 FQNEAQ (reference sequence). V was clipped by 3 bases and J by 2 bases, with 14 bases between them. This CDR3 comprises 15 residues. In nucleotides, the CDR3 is TGTGCCAGCAGCTTCGGACAGGGAGGGACCTACGAGCAGTACTTC. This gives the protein CASSFGQGGTYEQYF.

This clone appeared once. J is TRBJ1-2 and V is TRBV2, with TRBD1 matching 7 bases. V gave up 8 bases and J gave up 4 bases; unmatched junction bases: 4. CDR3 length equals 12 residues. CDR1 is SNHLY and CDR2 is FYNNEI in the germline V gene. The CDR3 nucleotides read TGTGCCAGCCAGGGACAGAGCTATGGCTACACCTTC. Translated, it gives CASQGQSYGYTF.

CDR3 residues: CASSSMGGQASYEQYF. CDR3 bases: TGCGCCAGCAGCTCCATGGGAGGACAGGCCTCCTACGAGCAGTACTTC. The V and J genes are TRBV5-1 and TRBJ2-7; D may be TRBD1 (7 bases). The CDR3 contains 16 residues. V lost 3 bases to trimming and J lost 0 bases, with 16 bases between them. Germline values: CDR1 SGHRS, CDR2 YFSETQ.

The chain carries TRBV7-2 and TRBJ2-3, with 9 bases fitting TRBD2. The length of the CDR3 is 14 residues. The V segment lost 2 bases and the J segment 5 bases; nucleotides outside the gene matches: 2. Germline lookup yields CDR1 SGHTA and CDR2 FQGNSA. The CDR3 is CASSLWTSEDTQYF. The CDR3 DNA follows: TGTGCCAGCAGCTTATGGACTAGCGAAGATACGCAGTATTTT. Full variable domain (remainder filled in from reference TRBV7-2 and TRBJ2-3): GAGVSQSPSNKVTEKGKDVELRCDPISGHTALYWYRQSLGQGLEFLIYFQGNSAPDKSGLPSDRFSAERTGGSVSTLTIQRTQQEDSAVYLCASSLWTSEDTQYFGPGTRLTVL.

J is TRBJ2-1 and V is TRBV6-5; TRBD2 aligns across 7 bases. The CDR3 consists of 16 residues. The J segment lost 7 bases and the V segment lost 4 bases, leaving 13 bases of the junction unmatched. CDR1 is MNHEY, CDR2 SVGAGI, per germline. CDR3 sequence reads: CASSSWAGVSVNEQFF. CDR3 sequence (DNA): TGTGCCAGCAGTTCTTGGGCGGGAGTAAGTGTAAATGAGCAGTTCTTC.